These 19 T cell receptor beta chains originate from one sample sequenced in a study of cytomegalovirus exposure and HLA in healthy donors. PCR was performed using 60 Vbeta and 13 Jbeta primers. The table came from immunoSEQ multiplex PCR; TCRdb's copy has only in-frame clones and leaves some out. Here the sample spans about 170,000 clones, 60% to 80% being singletons. Sequenced sample: PBMCs. The origin of the receptors is a man aged 35-49 years in good health and CMV-seropositive.

This clone appeared a single time. The CDR3: CASSYMADSGNTIYF. CDR3 nucleotide sequence: TGTGCCAGTAGTTATATGGCAGACTCTGGAAACACCATATATTTT. The chain joins TRBV19 to TRBJ1-3; D is unresolved. CDR1 and CDR2 (germline): LNHDA, SQIVND (reference sequence). CDR3 size: 15 residues. V shed 5 bases and J shed 0 bases, with 11 bases lying between them. The variable domain in full, with the rest retrieved from reference TRBV19 and TRBJ1-3, is DGGITQSPKYLFRKEGQNVTLSCEQNLNHDAMYWYRQDPGQGLRLIYYSQIVNDFQKGDIAEGYSVSREKKESFPLTVTSAQKNPTAFYLCASSYMADSGNTIYFGEGSWLTVV.

This sequence joins TRBV18 and TRBJ1-1, with a weak D call TRBD1 (5 bases). Trimming cost V 3 bases and J 3 bases, with 8 bases left between them. CDR1 KGHSH and CDR2 LQKENI come from the germline V gene. The CDR3 contains 13 residues. CDR3 protein: CASSPWGDTEAFF. DNA of the CDR3: TGTGCCAGCTCACCTTGGGGGGACACTGAAGCTTTCTTT.

The CDR3 bases are TGTGCCAGCAGCTACGCACCCGAGAGATCAACAGATACGCAGTATTTT. It translates to CASSYAPERSTDTQYF. V is TRBV11-3 and J is TRBJ2-3; D call uncertain. The germline V gene encodes CDR1 SGHNT and CDR2 YENEEA. This CDR3 contains 16 residues. Trimming pared 4 bases from V and 3 bases from J, leaving 17 bases between.

This sequence joins TRBV19 and TRBJ1-5; 8 positions match TRBD1. V lost 5 bases, J lost 1 base, and 7 bases stayed unmatched. The CDR3 has 16 residues. Germline loops: CDR1 LNHDA, CDR2 SQIVND (reference sequence). CDR3 residues: CASSRSGGVSNQPQHF. CDR3 in DNA: TGTGCCAGTAGTCGATCAGGGGGCGTAAGCAATCAGCCCCAGCATTTT.

J is TRBJ2-7 and V is TRBV14, with TRBD1 matching over 8 bases. CDR3 length equals 15 residues. With V trimmed by 1 base and J by 2 bases, 4 bases remained unmatched. Germline assignment: CDR1 SGHDN and CDR2 FVKESK. The DNA for the CDR3 is TGTGCCAGCAGCCAAGCTGGGACAGGAACCTACGAGCAGTACTTC. It yields the protein CASSQAGTGTYEQYF. Looking up the rest from reference TRBV14 and TRBJ2-7 gives the full variable domain: EAGVTQFPSHSVIEKGQTVTLRCDPISGHDNLYWYRRVMGKEIKFLLHFVKESKQDESGMPNNRFLAERTGGTYSTLKVQPAELEDSGVYFCASSQAGTGTYEQYFGPGTRLTVT.

This clone was recorded only once. The chain joins TRBV4-2 to TRBJ2-7; D is unclear. CDR1 LGHNA and CDR2 YNFKEQ come from the germline V gene. The CDR3 consists of 15 residues. V lost 0 bases and J lost 0, with 9 bases in between. CDR3 in amino acids: CASSQDPVSSYEQYF. The CDR3 DNA follows: TGTGCCAGCAGCCAAGATCCCGTCAGCTCCTACGAGCAGTACTTC.

This clone was detected a few times. The rearrangement links TRBV7-9 to TRBJ1-4; D gene uncertain. Germline V gives CDR1 SEHNR, CDR2 FQNEAQ (reference sequence). The CDR3 totals 14 residues. V lost 3 bases and J lost 8, with 13 bases in between. Here the CDR3 DNA reads TGTGCCAGCAGCTTTACGGGGATCTCCGAAAAACTGTTTTTT. Its translation is CASSFTGISEKLFF.

For this clone: At one of its ends the junction is not consistent with the germline gene, which may arise from a read error. The chain couples TRBV28 to TRBJ1-2, with D possibly being TRBD1 (6 bases). The CDR3 is 13 residues long. Germline assignment: CDR1 MDHEN and CDR2 SYDVKM. CDR3 sequence: CASSLRTESRPDF. CDR3 bases: TGTGCCAGCAGTTTAAGGACAGAAAGCCGGCCAGACTTC.

J is TRBJ1-1 and V is TRBV7-3; D may be TRBD1 (6 bases). CDR1 is SGHTA and CDR2 is FQGTGA in the germline V gene. The V end was cut by 5 bases, the J end by 4 bases, with 14 bases between. There are 14 residues in the CDR3. The CDR3 loop is CASSPQGEGTEAFF. Written as DNA, the CDR3 is TGTGCCAGCAGCCCACAGGGTGAAGGCACTGAAGCTTTCTTT.

The chain joins TRBV28 to TRBJ1-2; D is uncertain. CDR1 MDHEN and CDR2 SYDVKM come from the germline V gene. With 4 bases removed from V and 5 bases from J, the gap between germline ends came to 8 bases. The CDR3 spans 12 residues. In DNA form, the CDR3 reads TGTGCCAGCAGTTCACAGCTTTATGGCTACACCTTC. It translates to CASSSQLYGYTF.

The chain has TRBV28 and TRBJ2-5; TRBD1 matches at 10 bases. The DNA end favors TRBJ2-7, so the J call may be wrong. The CDR3 covers 15 residues. Germline V gives CDR1 MDHEN, CDR2 SYDVKM. The CDR3 DNA sequence: TGTGCCAGCAGTCCGGGACAGGGGACACCCTACGAGCAGTACTTC. Translating it yields CASSPGQGTPYEQYF.

Points on this clone: Other DNA sequences of this sample code for an identical CDR3. This chain joins TRBV30 and TRBJ1-5; TRBD1 matches at 10 bases. In germline, CDR1 is GTSNPN, CDR2 SVGIG (reference sequence). J gave up 3 bases and V 0 bases, and 2 bases lay outside the gene matches. This CDR3 region has 15 residues. CDR3 residues: CAWSVGTGDNQPQHF. The CDR3 nucleotides are TGTGCCTGGAGTGTAGGGACAGGGGACAATCAGCCCCAGCATTTT.

This chain connects TRBV5-1 to TRBJ2-4, with D possibly matching TRBD2 (5 bases). V dropped 0 bases and J dropped 2 bases, with 9 bases sitting between them. Germline V lookup: CDR1 SGHRS, CDR2 YFSETQ. This CDR3 region has 15 residues. The CDR3 nucleotides are TGCGCCAGCAGCTTGGGTCCGGGGTCCAAAAACATTCAGTACTTC. As protein: CASSLGPGSKNIQYF.

The chain uses TRBV10-2 and TRBJ1-1; D unresolved. Trimming removed 6 bases at V and 5 bases at J, with 10 bases between. Per germline, CDR1 WSHSY and CDR2 SAAADI. The CDR3 covers 12 residues. CDR3 DNA sequence: TGCGCCAGCAGCCGAGAACAGACTGAAGCTTTCTTT. It codes for CASSREQTEAFF.

The genes are TRBV6-5 and TRBJ2-5, with a tentative D call TRBD2 (6 bases). The germline CDR1 and CDR2 sequences are MNHEY and SVGAGI. V shed 0 bases and J shed 4 bases, with 12 bases lying between them. The length of the CDR3 is 15 residues. This chain's CDR3 is CASSYSTGRGETQYF. The CDR3 bases are TGTGCCAGCAGTTACTCGACCGGGAGAGGAGAGACCCAGTACTTC.

The V and J genes are TRBV11-1 and TRBJ1-2, with D possibly being TRBD1 (5 bases). Germline CDR1 is SGHAT and CDR2 is FQDESV (reference sequence). V dropped 3 bases and J dropped 0 bases, with 5 bases sitting between them. This CDR3 has 13 residues. The CDR3 protein is CASSFRANYGYTF. For the CDR3, the DNA is TGTGCCAGCAGCTTCAGGGCTAACTATGGCTACACCTTC.

This sequence joins TRBV27 and TRBJ2-7; possibly TRBD1 for D (6 bases). CDR3 size: 15 residues. Per germline, CDR1 MNHEY and CDR2 SMNVEV (reference sequence). V lost 3 bases, J lost 2 bases, and 14 bases lay in between. CDR3 region: CASSFARDTTYEQYF. CDR3 nucleotide sequence: TGTGCCAGCAGTTTTGCTCGGGACACCACCTACGAGCAGTACTTC.

This clone has only a few counts. The chain joins TRBV18 to TRBJ2-3; D not resolved. The CDR3 length is 15 residues. The germline V gene encodes CDR1 KGHSH and CDR2 LQKENI. The V end was cut by 0 bases, the J end by 5 bases, with 12 bases between. The CDR3, as DNA: TGTGCCAGCTCACCACCGTCGATTCCCGGAGATACGCAGTATTTT. It translates to CASSPPSIPGDTQYF. Full variable domain (remainder filled in from reference TRBV18 and TRBJ2-3): NAGVMQNPRHLVRRRGQEARLRCSPMKGHSHVYWYRQLPEEGLKFMVYLQKENIIDESGMPKERFSAEFPKEGPSILRIQQVVRGDSAAYFCASSPPSIPGDTQYFGPGTRLTVL.

This clone appeared a few times. The V and J genes are TRBV12-5 and TRBJ2-1; no clear D gene. V lost 6 bases and J lost 1, with 4 bases in between. Per the germline V gene, CDR1 is LGHNT and CDR2 is FRNRAP. The CDR3 is made up of 12 amino acids. The CDR3 sequence: CASGASYNEQFF. The CDR3 nucleotides read TGTGCTAGTGGCGCGTCCTACAATGAGCAGTTCTTC.